These T cell receptor beta chains were read from a single sample in a study of control samples from healthy donors and cancer patients. Data came from immunoSEQ multiplex PCR; TCRdb stores just in-frame clones and leaves some out. This table has over 60,000 clones, 75% to 85% appearing once. The sample was blood. These receptors were collected from a man aged 35-49 years in good health. Each CDR3 is given with its conserved first and last residue. The order of the fields is J gene, V gene, clone size, D gene, CDR3 DNA, CDR3 protein. D genes are given only for firm matches. Not every row has a clone size; where given, it reads once, few, many or a size class.

>TRBJ2-1|TRBV6-5|NA|NA
TGTGCCAGCAGTTACCCCCCAGCAGAGCAGTTCTTC
CASSYPPAEQFF
>TRBJ2-1|TRBV9|NA|TRBD2
TGTGCCAGCAGCGTAGGCACTAGCGGCAATGAGCAGTTCTTC
CASSVGTSGNEQFF
>TRBJ2-3|TRBV7-2|NA|TRBD2
TGTGCCAGCAGCTTAGAGGGACTAGCGGGAGGGCCAGGGGATACGCAGTATTTT
CASSLEGLAGGPGDTQYF
>TRBJ1-2|TRBV6-2/TRBV6-3|NA|TRBD1
TGTGCCAGCAGTTACCGACAGGGCTATGGCTACACCTTC
CASSYRQGYGYTF
>TRBJ1-6|TRBV12-3/TRBV12-4|NA|NA
TGTGCCAGCAACCGGGGGAGGGATTCACCCCTCCACTTT
CASNRGRDSPLHF
>TRBJ1-2|TRBV19|NA|NA
TGTGCCACCACAAATTGGGATGGCTACACCTTC
CATTNWDGYTF
>TRBJ2-7|TRBV6-5|NA|NA
TGTGCCAGCAGGCCACAGGGGAGGGACGAGCAGTACTTC
CASRPQGRDEQYF
>TRBJ1-5|TRBV25-1|NA|NA
TGTGCCAGCAGTGGGGGTAGCAATCAGCCCCAGCATTTT
CASSGGSNQPQHF
>TRBJ2-7|TRBV9|NA|NA
TGTGCCAGCAGCGTAGACGGCAGGGTTCACGAGCAGTACTTC
CASSVDGRVHEQYF
>TRBJ1-1|TRBV28|NA|NA
TGTGCCAGCAGTTTATGGGGGGCGGATTTCACTGAAGCTTTCTTT
CASSLWGADFTEAFF
>TRBJ1-2|TRBV10-3|NA|NA
TGTGCCATCAGTGAGTCGAGCGGGGGCGATGGCTACACCTTC
CAISESSGGDGYTF
>TRBJ1-1|TRBV6-5|few|NA
TGTGCCAGCAGCCTGGACACGCCAAGGTCTTTCTTT
CASSLDTPRSFF
>TRBJ2-2|TRBV20-1|NA|TRBD2
TGCAGTGCTAGTAGTAGCGGGAGGGGCGCCGGGGAGCTGTTTTTT
CSASSSGRGAGELFF
>TRBJ1-2|TRBV7-9|NA|NA
TGTGCCAGCAGCTTAGCGGCCGGAACAGTGGACTATGGCTACACCTTC
CASSLAAGTVDYGYTF
>TRBJ1-3|TRBV10-3|few|NA
TGTGCCATCAGTCAGCTCTTTAGCTCTGGAAACACCATATATTTT
CAISQLFSSGNTIYF
>TRBJ1-2|TRBV27|few|TRBD1
TGTGCCAGCAGTTCCTACAGGGGACCCTATGGCTACACCTTC
CASSSYRGPYGYTF
>TRBJ2-1|TRBV11-3|once|NA
TGTGCCAGCAGCTTACCTGGGACGAGAGAGCAGTTCTTC
CASSLPGTREQFF
>TRBJ1-1|TRBV7-2|once|NA
TGTGCCAGCAGCTTAAAGGCCAACCCGGGAAGCACTGAAGCTTTCTTT
CASSLKANPGSTEAFF
>TRBJ1-5|TRBV12-5|NA|NA
TGTGCTAGTGGTTTCACAGGGAGGCGGCAGCCCCAGCATTTT
CASGFTGRRQPQHF
>TRBJ1-5|TRBV12-3/TRBV12-4|NA|NA
TGTGCCAGCAGTTTATTCACATGGCCCCAGCATTTT
CASSLFTWPQHF
>TRBJ1-5|TRBV6-5|NA|NA
TGTGCCAGCAGTTACTCAGGATATAGCAATCAGCCCCAGCATTTT
CASSYSGYSNQPQHF
>TRBJ1-5|TRBV24-1|NA|TRBD1
TGTGCCACCAGTGAGAAGCCGGGACAGGGGAATAGCAATCAGCCCCAGCATTTT
CATSEKPGQGNSNQPQHF
>TRBJ1-2|TRBV5-4|NA|TRBD1
TGTGCCAGCAGCGATCGGACAGGGGACGGTCGCACCTTC
CASSDRTGDGRTF
>TRBJ2-3|TRBV12-3/TRBV12-4|NA|NA
TGTGCCAGCAGTTTTGGGGGCCCAGATACGCAGTATTTT
CASSFGGPDTQYF
>TRBJ2-3|TRBV6-5|NA|NA
TGTGCCAGCAGTTACTCTCGGGGCAGCACAGATACGCAGTATTTT
CASSYSRGSTDTQYF
>TRBJ1-5|TRBV3-1/TRBV3-2|NA|NA
TGTGCCAGCAGCCCAGAGGTAAGCAATCAGCCCCAGCATTTT
CASSPEVSNQPQHF
>TRBJ1-2|TRBV6-6|NA|NA
TGTGCCAGCGGGTTAAGGCTGGGTGGCTACACCTTC
CASGLRLGGYTF